One T cell receptor (beta chain) is described in this entry. Its antigen remains unknown. This specimen belongs to a study of regulatory T cells in long-lasting Graves disease. Looking at the study overall: With positive TSH receptor antibodies and over 5 years of antithyroid drugs, Graves' disease was considered persistent. Overall study results and limits: Persistent disease was associated with favored TRBV28 usage and with favored use of TRBJ1-2 and TRBJ2-5.

Documented time point: persistent/refractory GD, antithyroid drugs over 5 years with positive TRAb. Extracted RNA from PBMCs served as the source of the TCR library. EDTA tubes were used for drawing approximately 8.4 milliliters of peripheral blood. Arm-PCR of CDR3 regions and iRepertoire HTBI primers were the basis on which TCR beta libraries were built. MiXCR was run by TCRdb on the multiplex PCR reads, yielding one entry per CDR3 protein. This sample has roughly 500,000 distinct CDR3 sequences, with about 20% found just once. The CDR3 loop spans 16 amino acids. V was clipped by 4 bases and J by 1 base; unmatched bases: 4. In germline, CDR1 is SGHRS, CDR2 YFSETQ.

The sample in question was peripheral blood mononuclear cells (PBMCs), obtained when the disease was refractory, from a patient treated with antithyroid drugs. This chain uses TRBV5-1 with TRBJ2-5, with 13 bases that match TRBD2. The sequence came from a female donor with Graves disease. The CDR3 here is CASSRTSGSVQETQYF. CDR3 in DNA: TGCGCCAGCAGCAGGACTAGCGGGAGCGTCCAAGAGACCCAGTACTTC.